The 11 T cell receptor beta chains in this list originate from one sample, sequenced in a study of identical twins. TCRdb re-analysed the 5' RACE reads in MiXCR, keeping a single row per CDR3 protein. The data contain a few hundred thousand distinct CDR3 sequences, around 8.8% of them singletons. The sample was also linked to a second study, of yellow fever vaccine responses in identical twins.

The sample taken for sequencing was CD8+ T cells sorted from blood. The receptor source for this set is a woman aged 18-29 years in good health.

J is TRBJ1-5 and V is TRBV11-2, with D possibly matching TRBD1 (5 bases). Germline lookup yields CDR1 SGHAT and CDR2 FQNNGV. The V end was cut by 1 base, the J end by 9 bases, with 16 bases between. CDR3 length equals 15 residues. Here the CDR3 reads CASSLAPGESRPQHF. The CDR3 DNA reads TGTGCCAGCAGCTTAGCTCCGGGGGAGAGTCGGCCCCAGCATTTT.

This clonotype was detected only a few times. CDR3 protein: CATGGGINEKLFF. The DNA of the CDR3 is TGTGCCACCGGAGGGGGTATTAATGAAAAACTGTTTTTT. The J gene is TRBJ1-4, the V gene TRBV28; possibly TRBD1 for D (6 bases). V was shortened by 10 bases and J by 4 bases, with 13 bases between the two germline ends. Germline lookup yields CDR1 MDHEN and CDR2 SYDVKM. The CDR3 has 13 amino acids.

The CDR3 loop is CASSPGPIEAFF. The CDR3 nucleotides read TGTGCCAGCAGCCCGGGACCCATTGAAGCTTTCTTT. V usage is TRBV7-9 and J usage is TRBJ1-1; perhaps TRBD1 as D (5 bases). The V gene's germline CDR1 is SEHNR and CDR2 FQNEAQ (reference sequence). The CDR3 runs to 12 residues. The ends were cut back, 5 bases at V and 7 bases at J, with 11 bases in the middle.

The table lists this clonotype with many counts. V and J are TRBV4-1 and TRBJ2-2; possibly TRBD2 for D (6 bases). The CDR3 runs 14 residues. Trimming pared 0 bases from V and 7 bases from J, leaving 9 bases between. Per the germline V gene, CDR1 is MGHRA and CDR2 is YSYEKL. The CDR3 region is CASSQDRGGGELFF. The CDR3 DNA is TGCGCCAGCAGCCAAGATAGGGGAGGCGGGGAGCTGTTTTTT.

The chain links TRBV29-1 to TRBJ1-2; TRBD1 matches 9 bases. CDR1 is SQVTM and CDR2 is ANQGSEA in the germline V gene. The CDR3 is 13 amino acids. V was clipped by 6 bases and J by 5 bases; unmatched bases: 7. The CDR3 spells CSVETGGGYGYTF. The CDR3 DNA is TGCAGCGTCGAGACAGGGGGAGGGTATGGCTACACCTTC.

In this sample, this clonotype turned up many times. The genes are TRBV29-1 and TRBJ2-1; D call uncertain. Germline V CDR1 and CDR2: SQVTM, ANQGSEA. This CDR3 comprises 11 residues. V lost 7 bases, J lost 6 bases, and 10 bases lay in between. CDR3 nucleotide sequence: TGCAGCGCCCCAATCGGCAATGAGCAGTTCTTC. Its translation is CSAPIGNEQFF.

This clonotype was observed at least ten times. The rearrangement links TRBV25-1 to TRBJ2-3, with a weak D call TRBD1 (6 bases). Germline CDR1 and CDR2: MGHDK and SYGVNS. V was clipped by 3 bases and J by 2 bases, with 12 bases between them. The CDR3 contains 15 residues. This chain's CDR3 is CASSDGAGVTDTQYF. CDR3 sequence (DNA): TGTGCCAGCAGTGATGGGGCAGGGGTCACAGATACGCAGTATTTT.

The table lists this clonotype with a few counts. The chain couples TRBV4-2 to TRBJ2-5, with 8 bases that match TRBD2. The V gene's germline CDR1 is LGHNA and CDR2 YNFKEQ. This CDR3 comprises 17 residues. V shed 0 bases, J shed 1 base, and the junction held 7 bases outside the gene matches. CDR3 nucleotide sequence: TGTGCCAGCAGCCAAGATAAGGAGCGGGAGTTCCAAGAGACCCAGTACTTC. Its protein product is CASSQDKEREFQETQYF.

This clonotype was seen ten or more times. The chain recombines TRBV6-4 with TRBJ2-3; D not resolved. The ends were cut back, 2 bases at V and 0 bases at J, with 12 bases in the middle. The length of the CDR3 is 16 residues. Germline V gives CDR1 MRHNA, CDR2 SNTAGT. CDR3 nucleotide sequence: TGTGCCAGCAGTGACGGTGCAGGCTCAAGCACAGATACGCAGTATTTT. Protein product: CASSDGAGSSTDTQYF.

CDR3 region: CSARDPSTGGHETQYF. Written as DNA, the CDR3 is TGCAGTGCTAGAGACCCCTCGACGGGGGGGCACGAGACCCAGTACTTC. The chain recombines TRBV20-1 with TRBJ2-5; 8 bases are shared with TRBD2. The CDR3 contains 16 residues. With 0 bases clipped from V and 5 bases from J, the junction kept 11 bases outside the gene matches. CDR1 and CDR2 from the germline V gene are DFQATT and SNEGSKA (reference sequence).

In its sample, this clonotype was seen a few times. V is TRBV7-9 and J is TRBJ2-5; 9 positions agree with TRBD1. The CDR3 consists of 14 residues. Germline assignment: CDR1 SEHNR and CDR2 FQNEAQ (reference sequence). J gave up 5 bases and V 4 bases, and 5 bases lay outside the gene matches. The CDR3 bases are TGTGCCAGCAGCTCGACAGGGGGATCGGAGACCCAGTACTTC. Translation gives CASSSTGGSETQYF.